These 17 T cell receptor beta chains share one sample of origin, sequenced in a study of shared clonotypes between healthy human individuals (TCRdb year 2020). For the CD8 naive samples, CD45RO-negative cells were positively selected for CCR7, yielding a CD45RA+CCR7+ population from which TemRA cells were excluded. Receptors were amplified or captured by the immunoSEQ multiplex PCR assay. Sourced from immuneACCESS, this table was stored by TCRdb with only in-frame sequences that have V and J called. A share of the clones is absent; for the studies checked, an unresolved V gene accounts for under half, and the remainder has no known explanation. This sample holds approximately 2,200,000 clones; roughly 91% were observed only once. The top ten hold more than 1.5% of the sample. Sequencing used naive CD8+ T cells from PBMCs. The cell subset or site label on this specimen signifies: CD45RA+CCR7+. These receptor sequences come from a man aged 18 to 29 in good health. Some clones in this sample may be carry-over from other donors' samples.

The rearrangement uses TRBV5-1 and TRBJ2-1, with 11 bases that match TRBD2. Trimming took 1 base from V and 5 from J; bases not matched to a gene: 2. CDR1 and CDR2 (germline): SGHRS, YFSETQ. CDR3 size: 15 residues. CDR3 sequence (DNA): TGCGCCAGCAGCTTGCTAGCGGGAGGAGACAATGAGCAGTTCTTC. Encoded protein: CASSLLAGGDNEQFF.

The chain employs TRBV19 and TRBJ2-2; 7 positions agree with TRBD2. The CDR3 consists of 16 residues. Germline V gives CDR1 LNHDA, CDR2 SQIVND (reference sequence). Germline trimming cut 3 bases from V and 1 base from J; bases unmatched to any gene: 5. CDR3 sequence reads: CASSILSGMNTGELFF. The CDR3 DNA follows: TGTGCCAGTAGTATCCTCAGCGGGATGAACACCGGGGAGCTGTTTTTT.

Here the CDR3 DNA reads TGTGCCATCAGTGCCCGGACTGAGCAGTTCTTC. Translated, it gives CAISARTEQFF. The chain is built from TRBV10-3 and TRBJ2-1; D is unclear. The CDR3 covers 11 residues. Trimming removed 4 bases at V and 9 bases at J, with 7 bases between. CDR1 and CDR2 (germline): ENHRY, SYGVKD.

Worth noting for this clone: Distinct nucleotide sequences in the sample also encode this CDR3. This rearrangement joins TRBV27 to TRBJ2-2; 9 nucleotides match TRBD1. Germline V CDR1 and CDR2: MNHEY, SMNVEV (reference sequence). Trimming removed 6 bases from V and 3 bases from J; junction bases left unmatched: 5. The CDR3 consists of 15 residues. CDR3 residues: CASSPRDRDTGELFF. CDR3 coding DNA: TGTGCCAGCAGCCCCCGGGACAGGGACACCGGGGAGCTGTTTTTT.

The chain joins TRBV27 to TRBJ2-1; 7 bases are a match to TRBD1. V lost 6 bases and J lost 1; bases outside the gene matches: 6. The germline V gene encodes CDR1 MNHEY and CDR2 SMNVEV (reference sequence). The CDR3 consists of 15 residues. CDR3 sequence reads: CASSLVRGSYNEQFF. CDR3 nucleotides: TGTGCCAGCAGCCTCGTCAGGGGGTCCTACAATGAGCAGTTCTTC.

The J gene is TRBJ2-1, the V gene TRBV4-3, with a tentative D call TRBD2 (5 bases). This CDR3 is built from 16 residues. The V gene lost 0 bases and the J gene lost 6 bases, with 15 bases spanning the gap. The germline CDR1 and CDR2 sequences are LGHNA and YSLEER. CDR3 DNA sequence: TGCGCCAGCAGCCAAGATGGTCTAGCAATTCGCAATGAGCAGTTCTTC. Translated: CASSQDGLAIRNEQFF.

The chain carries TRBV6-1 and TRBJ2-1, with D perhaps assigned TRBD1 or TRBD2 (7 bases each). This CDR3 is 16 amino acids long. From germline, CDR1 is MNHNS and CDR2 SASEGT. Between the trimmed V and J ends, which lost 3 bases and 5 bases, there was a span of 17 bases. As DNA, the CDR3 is TGTGCCAGCAGTGACAGGGGGGGAATAGCGGACAATGAGCAGTTCTTC. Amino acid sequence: CASSDRGGIADNEQFF.

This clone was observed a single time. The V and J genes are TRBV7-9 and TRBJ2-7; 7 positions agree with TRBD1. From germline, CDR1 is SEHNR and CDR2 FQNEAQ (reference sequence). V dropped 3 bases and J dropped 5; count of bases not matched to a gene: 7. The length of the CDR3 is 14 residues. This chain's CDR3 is CASSLTGKGDEQYF. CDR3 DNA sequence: TGTGCCAGCAGCTTGACAGGGAAAGGCGACGAGCAGTACTTC.

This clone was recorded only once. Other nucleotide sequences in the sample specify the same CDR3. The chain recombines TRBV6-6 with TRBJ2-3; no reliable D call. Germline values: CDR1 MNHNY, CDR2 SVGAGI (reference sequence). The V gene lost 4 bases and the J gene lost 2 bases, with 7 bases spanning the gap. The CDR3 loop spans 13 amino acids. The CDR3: CASSSGPTDTQYF. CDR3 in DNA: TGTGCCAGCAGTTCCGGACCCACAGATACGCAGTATTTT.

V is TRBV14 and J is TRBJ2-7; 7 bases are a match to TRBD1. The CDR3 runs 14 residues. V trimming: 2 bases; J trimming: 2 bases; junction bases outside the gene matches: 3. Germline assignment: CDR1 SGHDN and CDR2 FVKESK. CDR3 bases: TGTGCCAGCAGCCAACTAGACAGGGCCTACGAGCAGTACTTC. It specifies CASSQLDRAYEQYF.

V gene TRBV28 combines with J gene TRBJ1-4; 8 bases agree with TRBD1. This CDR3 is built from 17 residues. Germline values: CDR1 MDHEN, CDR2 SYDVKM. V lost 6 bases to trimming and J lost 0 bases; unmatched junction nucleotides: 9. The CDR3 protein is CASREIQGGSTNEKLFF. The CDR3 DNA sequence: TGTGCCAGCAGAGAGATACAGGGGGGGTCAACTAATGAAAAACTGTTTTTT.

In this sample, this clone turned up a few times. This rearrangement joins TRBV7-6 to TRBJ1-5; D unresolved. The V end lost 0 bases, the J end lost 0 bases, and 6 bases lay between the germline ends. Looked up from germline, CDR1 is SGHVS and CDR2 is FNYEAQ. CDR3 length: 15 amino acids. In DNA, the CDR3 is TGTGCCAGCAGCTTAGCTGGGGATAGCAATCAGCCCCAGCATTTT. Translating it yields CASSLAGDSNQPQHF. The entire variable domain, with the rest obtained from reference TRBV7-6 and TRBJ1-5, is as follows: GAGVSQSPRYKVTKRGQDVALRCDPISGHVSLYWYRQALGQGPEFLTYFNYEAQQDKSGLPNDRFSAERPEGSISTLTIQRTEQRDSAMYRCASSLAGDSNQPQHFGDGTRLSIL.

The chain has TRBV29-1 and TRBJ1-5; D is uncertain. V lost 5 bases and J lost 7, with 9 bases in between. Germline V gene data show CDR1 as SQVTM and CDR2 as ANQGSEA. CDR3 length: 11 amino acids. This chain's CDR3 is CSVSVRQPQHF. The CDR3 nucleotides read TGCAGCGTTTCAGTACGGCAGCCCCAGCATTTT. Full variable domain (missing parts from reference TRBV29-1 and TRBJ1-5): SAVISQKPSRDICQRGTSLTIQCQVDSQVTMMFWYRQQPGQSLTLIATANQGSEATYESGFVIDKFPISRPNLTFSTLTVSNMSPEDSSIYLCSVSVRQPQHFGDGTRLSIL.

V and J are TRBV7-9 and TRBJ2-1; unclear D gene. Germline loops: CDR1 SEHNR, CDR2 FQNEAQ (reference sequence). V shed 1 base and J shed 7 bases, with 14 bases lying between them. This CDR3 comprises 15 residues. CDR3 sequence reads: CASSLVSQPVNEQFF. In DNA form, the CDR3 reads TGTGCCAGCAGCTTAGTCTCACAACCCGTTAATGAGCAGTTCTTC.

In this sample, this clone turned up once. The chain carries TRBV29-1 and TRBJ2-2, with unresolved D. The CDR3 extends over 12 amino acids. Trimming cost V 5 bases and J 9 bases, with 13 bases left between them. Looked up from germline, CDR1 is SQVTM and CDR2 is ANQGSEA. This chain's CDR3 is CSVRPSSRELFF. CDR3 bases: TGCAGCGTTCGCCCGAGCTCTAGGGAGCTGTTTTTT.

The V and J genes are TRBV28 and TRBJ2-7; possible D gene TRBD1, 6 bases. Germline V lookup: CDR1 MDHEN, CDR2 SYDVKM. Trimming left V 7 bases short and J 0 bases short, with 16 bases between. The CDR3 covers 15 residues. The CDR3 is CASTTSWTASYEQYF. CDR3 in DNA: TGTGCCAGCACCACGTCCTGGACAGCCTCCTACGAGCAGTACTTC.

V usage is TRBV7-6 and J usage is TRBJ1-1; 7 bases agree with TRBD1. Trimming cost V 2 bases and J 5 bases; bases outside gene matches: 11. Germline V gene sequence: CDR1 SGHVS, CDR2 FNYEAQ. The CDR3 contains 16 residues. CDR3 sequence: CASSLTGQARLTEAFF. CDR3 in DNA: TGTGCCAGCAGCTTAACAGGACAGGCGAGGTTGACTGAAGCTTTCTTT.